This TCR beta chain was retrieved from a study of blood T cell repertoires in COVID-19. This CDR3 comprises 12 residues. V was trimmed by 4 bases and J by 4 bases, leaving 9 bases between them. The germline CDR1 and CDR2 sequences are SGHDT and YYEEEE. In the original analysis: Researchers report that nucleated cell counts were estimated from reference gene primer amplification. The table came from immunoSEQ multiplex PCR; TCRdb's copy has only in-frame clones and leaves some out. V and J calls and clone size are those listed in that table; D and trimming were worked out from the DNA. Among approximately 210,000 clones listed, just under 85% were seen once.

Sequenced: peripheral blood. This clonotype was sampled from a woman in her fifties or sixties with active or convalescent COVID-19. The chain has TRBV5-6 and TRBJ2-7, with D uncertain. This chain's CDR3 is CASSRDTYEQYF. CDR3 DNA: TGTGCCAGCAGCCGTGACACGTACGAGCAGTACTTC.